Listed here are 12 T cell receptor beta chains from one sample, sequenced in a study of T cells after somatic rescue of genetic block. This table comes from immunoSEQ multiplex PCR, and its TCRdb copy is limited to in-frame clones, with some not included. The sample lists approximately 15,000 clones; less than 85% were seen once. The specimen was peripheral blood mononuclear cells (PBMCs). The receptors were gathered from a young man.

Sample share makes this clone medium-sized. The CDR3 sequence: CASSLLGPNEKLFF. CDR3 bases: TGTGCCAGCAGCTTATTAGGGCCTAATGAAAAACTGTTTTTT. The chain carries TRBV7-9 and TRBJ1-4, with D hard to call. Germline V CDR1 and CDR2: SEHNR, FQNEAQ (reference sequence). Trimming stripped 2 bases from V and 3 bases from J, with 7 bases between. The CDR3 loop spans 14 amino acids.

The chain has TRBV9 and TRBJ2-1; 10 bases are a match to TRBD2. Per the germline V gene, CDR1 is SGDLS and CDR2 is YYNGEE. The CDR3 runs 16 residues. V was pared by 3 bases and J by 4 bases, with 7 bases of the junction left unmatched. In DNA form, the CDR3 reads TGTGCCAGCAGCGAAGCTAGCGGGAGAATGTACAATGAGCAGTTCTTC. Residues: CASSEASGRMYNEQFF.

The rearrangement uses TRBV13 and TRBJ2-7; D may be TRBD1 (6 bases). CDR1 PRHDT and CDR2 FYEKMQ come from the germline V gene (reference sequence). V lost 6 bases and J 1 base, leaving 22 bases between the germline ends. CDR3 size: 17 residues. CDR3 in DNA: TGTGCCAGCAGTGAAACCCGGCAGGGGCCTATTTCCTACGAGCAGTACTTC. Translated: CASSETRQGPISYEQYF.

The rearrangement uses TRBV30 and TRBJ2-1; a possible D gene is TRBD1 (6 bases). CDR3 length: 16 amino acids. Germline lookup yields CDR1 GTSNPN and CDR2 SVGIG (reference sequence). V dropped 0 bases and J dropped 0 bases, with 12 bases sitting between them. DNA of the CDR3: TGTGCCTGGAGTGTACCAGGGGCGAGCTCCTACAATGAGCAGTTCTTC. Translated, it gives CAWSVPGASSYNEQFF.

This chain uses TRBV6-6 with TRBJ1-1; no clear D. V lost 1 base and J lost 7, with 4 bases in between. Germline V gives CDR1 MNHNY, CDR2 SVGAGI (reference sequence). CDR3 size: 11 residues. CDR3 nucleotide sequence: TGTGCCAGCAGTTACTTGGGTGAAGCTTTCTTT. This codes for CASSYLGEAFF.

This clone was observed a handful of times. The chain is built from TRBV11-3 and TRBJ1-1, with 7 bases lining up with TRBD1. Per the germline V gene, CDR1 is SGHNT and CDR2 is YENEEA. The V and J ends lost 5 bases and 4 bases, in that order; junction bases with no gene match: 4. The CDR3 loop spans 13 amino acids. CDR3 nucleotides: TGTGCCAGCAGCCCACAGGGGACCACTGAAGCTTTCTTT. Translation: CASSPQGTTEAFF.

This clone has only a few counts. The chain is built from TRBV6-1 and TRBJ2-3, with a weak D call TRBD2 (6 bases). The CDR3 contains 11 residues. V lost 5 bases, J lost 11 bases, and 11 bases lay in between. CDR1 is MNHNS and CDR2 is SASEGT in the germline V gene. CDR3 region: CASSSAGGQYF. The CDR3 DNA follows: TGTGCCAGCAGTTCTGCCGGGGGGCAGTATTTT.

The chain recombines TRBV15 with TRBJ2-1; 9 bases fit TRBD2. This CDR3 is built from 19 residues. Germline V gene data show CDR1 as LNHNV and CDR2 as YYDKDF (reference sequence). V was pared by 6 bases and J by 3 bases, with 18 bases of the junction left unmatched. CDR3: CATSSLGTANSGSYNEQFF. In nucleotides, the CDR3 is TGTGCCACCAGTTCTCTCGGGACCGCCAATAGCGGGAGCTACAATGAGCAGTTCTTC.

This rearrangement joins TRBV18 to TRBJ1-2; unclear D gene. The CDR3 length is 14 residues. V lost 2 bases and J lost 6, with 13 bases in between. Germline CDR1 reads KGHSH; CDR2 reads LQKENI. As DNA, the CDR3 is TGTGCCAGCTCACCATGGCCCCAGACCGATGGCTACACCTTC. This codes for CASSPWPQTDGYTF.

The CDR3 DNA reads TGTGCCAGCAGCACCGGGACAGGGGTCCACTACGAGCAGTACTTC. Encoded protein: CASSTGTGVHYEQYF. This chain connects TRBV5-4 to TRBJ2-7; 10 nucleotides line up with TRBD1. The CDR3 is made up of 15 amino acids. Germline CDR1 is SGHNT and CDR2 is YYREEE (reference sequence). Unmatched junction bases numbered 7, after V lost 4 bases and J lost 3 bases.

CDR3 in DNA: TGTGCCAGCAGCATGACAGGGTGGAGCGGGGAGCTGTTTTTT. It encodes CASSMTGWSGELFF. The genes are TRBV9 and TRBJ2-2; 7 nucleotides match TRBD1. V lost 4 bases, J lost 7 bases, and 7 bases stayed unmatched. The CDR3 contains 14 residues. Germline-derived CDR1 and CDR2 are SGDLS and YYNGEE. The full variable domain, rest sourced from reference TRBV9 and TRBJ2-2, is DSGVTQTPKHLITATGQRVTLRCSPRSGDLSVYWYQQSLDQGLQFLIQYYNGEERAKGNILERFSAQQFPDLHSELNLSSLELGDSALYFCASSMTGWSGELFFGEGSRLTVL.

V and J are TRBV10-3 and TRBJ2-7; the D gene could be TRBD1 or TRBD2 (5 bases each). This CDR3 is built from 14 residues. The ends were cut back, 7 bases at V and 7 bases at J, with 20 bases in the middle. The germline V gene encodes CDR1 ENHRY and CDR2 SYGVKD. The CDR3 here is CAITGTAEIREQYF. CDR3 DNA: TGTGCCATCACTGGGACGGCGGAGATTCGGGAGCAGTACTTC.